This T cell receptor (beta chain) was obtained from a study of PD-L1 blockade in urothelial cancer. Study-level background: Prior chemotherapy ranged from 0 to 3 regimens per patient. Typically, measured as a median, blood samples had more than 110,000 T cells.

The time point was: peripheral blood 6 weeks after treatment start. The CDR3 runs 13 residues. V dropped 0 bases and J dropped 5 bases, with 6 bases sitting between them. Germline V CDR1 and CDR2: LGHNT, FRNRAP. General observations from the study: Below-median pretreatment blood TCR clonality predicted better survival.

With respect to this clone: The antigen is not known.

The assay was immunoSEQ multiplex PCR, and TCRdb's table has in-frame clones only and misses some. The sample records 50,000 or so clones, about 85% being singletons. The sequenced sample was PBMCs, obtained around atezolizumab (anti-PD-L1) treatment. The clonotype was recovered from a man aged 50-59 years with urothelial cancer. The chain links TRBV12-5 to TRBJ2-3; unclear D gene. This CDR3 reads CASGLVWRDTQYF. The CDR3 DNA reads as TGTGCTAGTGGTTTGGTTTGGAGAGATACGCAGTATTTT.